The 22 T cell receptor beta chains presented below share a single source sample, sequenced in a study of CD8+ T cells in alopecia areata. The authors extracted RNA and reverse transcribed it into cDNA as the sequencing template. Assay used: immunoSEQ multiplex PCR; TCRdb lists only in-frame clones, some missing. Of around 210,000 clones listed, roughly three fifths were seen once; the top ten hold around 5%. Sequenced input: CD8+ T cells sorted from blood. The receptors come from a human donor in good health.

The J gene is TRBJ1-5, the V gene TRBV6-4; D is unclear. This CDR3 contains 14 residues. Per the germline V gene, CDR1 is MRHNA and CDR2 is SNTAGT. With 4 bases removed from V and 1 base from J, the gap between germline ends came to 8 bases. The CDR3 DNA follows: TGTGCCAGCAGTGTGCTTGCCAGCAATCAGCCCCAGCATTTT. Residues: CASSVLASNQPQHF.

The V call is TRBV29-1, the J call TRBJ2-1; the D is unclear. V lost 4 bases and J lost 4, with 5 bases in between. The CDR3 spans 11 residues. Germline V CDR1 and CDR2: SQVTM, ANQGSEA. The CDR3 here is CSVGGYNEQFF. The CDR3 nucleotides are TGCAGCGTTGGTGGGTACAATGAGCAGTTCTTC.

The V gene is TRBV4-1, the J gene TRBJ1-5; possible D gene TRBD1, 5 bases. The CDR3 covers 15 residues. V lost 0 bases and J 6 bases, leaving 12 bases between the germline ends. From germline, CDR1 is MGHRA and CDR2 YSYEKL. CDR3 in amino acids: CASSQDPGRGQPQHF. CDR3 in DNA: TGCGCCAGCAGCCAAGACCCAGGGAGGGGTCAGCCCCAGCATTTT.

This clone was counted ten times or more. This chain links TRBV6-6 with TRBJ2-1; weak D call: TRBD1 (6 bases). The CDR3 is 15 residues long. Germline V gene data show CDR1 as MNHNY and CDR2 as SVGAGI (reference sequence). Trimming removed 7 bases from V and 0 bases from J, with 13 bases in between. CDR3 in amino acids: CASTPGAYSYNEQFF. CDR3 bases: TGTGCCAGCACCCCAGGGGCTTACTCCTACAATGAGCAGTTCTTC.

The chain uses TRBV18 and TRBJ2-7; D may be TRBD2 (6 bases). Germline V gene data show CDR1 as KGHSH and CDR2 as LQKENI. V was clipped by 0 bases and J by 3 bases, with 15 bases between them. This CDR3 has 16 amino acids. CDR3 coding DNA: TGTGCCAGCTCACCACCGCACACCGGGAGCATCTACGAGCAGTACTTC. The encoded protein is CASSPPHTGSIYEQYF. Together with reference TRBV18 and TRBJ2-7, the CDR3 gives the full variable domain: NAGVMQNPRHLVRRRGQEARLRCSPMKGHSHVYWYRQLPEEGLKFMVYLQKENIIDESGMPKERFSAEFPKEGPSILRIQQVVRGDSAAYFCASSPPHTGSIYEQYFGPGTRLTVT.

The chain has TRBV10-3 and TRBJ2-7; TRBD2 aligns across 11 bases. The CDR3 runs to 17 residues. The germline gives CDR1 ENHRY, CDR2 SYGVKD. J was trimmed by 4 bases and V by 5 bases; bases with no gene match: 13. The DNA of the CDR3 is TGTGCCATCAGTATCACAACTAGCGGGGGTTTTGGGTACGAGCAGTACTTC. Protein product: CAISITTSGGFGYEQYF.

In DNA form, the CDR3 reads TGTGCCAGCAGCGACCGACAGGGAAATTCACCCCTCCACTTT. Amino acids: CASSDRQGNSPLHF. This chain joins TRBV5-4 and TRBJ1-6, with 7 positions matching TRBD1. Germline values: CDR1 SGHNT, CDR2 YYREEE (reference sequence). The CDR3 loop spans 14 amino acids. V lost 4 bases and J lost 7; bases outside the gene matches: 5.

This chain joins TRBV7-9 and TRBJ2-6, with TRBD1 identical over 8 bases. V shed 4 bases, J shed 2 bases, and the junction held 10 bases outside the gene matches. This CDR3 spans 18 amino acids. Looked up from germline, CDR1 is SEHNR and CDR2 is FQNEAQ (reference sequence). This CDR3 reads CASSSTVRGRTGANVLTF. CDR3 nucleotides: TGTGCCAGCAGCTCGACGGTCAGGGGGCGGACTGGGGCCAACGTCCTGACTTTC.

The V gene is TRBV14, the J gene TRBJ2-5; the match to TRBD1 covers 8 bases. The J segment lost 2 bases and the V segment lost 2 bases, leaving 7 bases of the junction unmatched. From germline, CDR1 is SGHDN and CDR2 FVKESK. This CDR3 has 16 residues. CDR3 residues: CASSQRGQGRQETQYF. The CDR3 bases are TGTGCCAGCAGCCAACGCGGACAGGGAAGACAAGAGACCCAGTACTTC.

J is TRBJ2-4 and V is TRBV2; D unresolved. V gave up 2 bases and J gave up 9 bases, with 11 bases separating them. Germline V gives CDR1 SNHLY, CDR2 FYNNEI. The CDR3 has 13 residues. This CDR3 is CASSERSWGIQYF. CDR3 nucleotides: TGTGCCAGCAGTGAAAGGTCCTGGGGCATTCAGTACTTC.

This clone was counted a few times. V and J are TRBV19 and TRBJ2-1, with TRBD2 as a possible D gene (6 bases). The length of the CDR3 is 11 residues. Germline V gene lookup returns CDR1 LNHDA and CDR2 SQIVND (reference sequence). Trimming took off 5 bases at V and 9 bases at J, with 8 bases between the two ends. This CDR3 reads CASSVGGEQFF. The CDR3 DNA reads as TGTGCCAGTAGTGTCGGGGGTGAGCAGTTCTTC.

Details on this clone: Other DNA sequences in the same sample also yield this CDR3. The CDR3 sequence: CASSLSTGGTEAFF. DNA for the CDR3: TGTGCCAGCAGTTTATCGACGGGAGGTACTGAAGCTTTCTTT. This sequence joins TRBV27 and TRBJ1-1; D is unresolved. The CDR3 spans 14 residues. From germline, CDR1 is MNHEY and CDR2 SMNVEV (reference sequence). The V end lost 0 bases, the J end lost 5 bases, and 10 bases lay between the germline ends.

This chain uses TRBV9 with TRBJ2-3; 10 bases fit TRBD2. Trimming cost V 0 bases and J 2 bases; bases outside gene matches: 3. Germline values: CDR1 SGDLS, CDR2 YYNGEE. The CDR3 is made up of 16 amino acids. For the CDR3, the DNA is TGTGCCAGCAGCGTAGAAGCGGGGGGGACCACAGATACGCAGTATTTT. Protein sequence: CASSVEAGGTTDTQYF.

The CDR3 sequence: CASKGTGNTEAFF. The CDR3 DNA follows: TGTGCCAGCAAGGGGACGGGGAACACTGAAGCTTTCTTT. The chain employs TRBV6-1 and TRBJ1-1, with D possibly matching TRBD1 (5 bases). In germline, CDR1 is MNHNS, CDR2 SASEGT. The CDR3 extends over 13 amino acids. The V gene lost 7 bases and the J gene lost 1 base, with 10 bases spanning the gap.

CDR3 in DNA: TGCAGCGCCGGATTCTACACTGAAGCTTTCTTT. This translates into CSAGFYTEAFF. The chain links TRBV29-1 to TRBJ1-1; no firm D call. CDR3 length: 11 residues. CDR1 is SQVTM and CDR2 is ANQGSEA in the germline V gene. V lost 7 bases to trimming and J lost 3 bases, with 9 bases between them.

This clone was seen just once. The chain uses TRBV15 and TRBJ1-6; the D gene is possibly TRBD1 (6 bases). The ends were cut back, 6 bases at V and 5 bases at J, with 17 bases in the middle. Germline-derived CDR1 and CDR2 are LNHNV and YYDKDF (reference sequence). CDR3 length: 16 residues. The CDR3 DNA follows: TGTGCCACCAGTAACGGACAGCTCAGCGATAATTCACCCCTCCACTTT. Its translation: CATSNGQLSDNSPLHF.

In this sample, this clone turned up a few times. V gene TRBV27 combines with J gene TRBJ2-7; D uncertain. Trimming took 6 bases from V and 3 from J, leaving 9 bases between them. Germline-derived CDR1 and CDR2 are MNHEY and SMNVEV (reference sequence). The CDR3 contains 12 residues. DNA for the CDR3: TGTGCCAGCAGCCTAATTGGCTACGAGCAGTACTTC. Protein product: CASSLIGYEQYF.

The chain combines TRBV29-1 with TRBJ2-7; tentatively, D is TRBD1 or TRBD2 (5 bases each). This CDR3 is built from 12 residues. Germline CDR1 SQVTM, CDR2 ANQGSEA. V was trimmed by 4 bases and J by 6 bases, leaving 13 bases between them. The CDR3 region is CSVVLGASEQYF. CDR3 nucleotides: TGCAGCGTTGTACTCGGGGCGTCCGAGCAGTACTTC.

The genes are TRBV5-1 and TRBJ1-1; D not certain. Germline V CDR1 and CDR2: SGHRS, YFSETQ. The length of the CDR3 is 14 residues. V was pared by 0 bases and J by 2 bases, with 8 bases between. The CDR3, as DNA: TGCGCCAGCAGCTTGGCCGGAACAAACACTGAAGCTTTCTTT. It yields the protein CASSLAGTNTEAFF.

The chain couples TRBV6-4 to TRBJ2-1; possible D gene TRBD2, 7 bases. V lost 2 bases, J lost 4 bases, and 12 bases lay in between. The CDR3 is made up of 15 amino acids. Germline V lookup: CDR1 MRHNA, CDR2 SNTAGT. The DNA of the CDR3 is TGTGCCAGCAGTGACGGGGGGGCTGGGTACAATGAGCAGTTCTTC. Amino acids: CASSDGGAGYNEQFF.

With respect to this clone: Other nucleotide sequences from this sample produce the same CDR3. The rearrangement links TRBV2 to TRBJ1-5, with D hard to call. The V end was cut by 7 bases, the J end by 0 bases, with 7 bases between. This CDR3 has 13 amino acids. CDR1 SNHLY and CDR2 FYNNEI come from the germline V gene. CDR3 nucleotide sequence: TGTGCCAGCACGCAGTATAGCAATCAGCCCCAGCATTTT. Amino acid sequence: CASTQYSNQPQHF.

The CDR3 is CASSSSRINYGYTF. In nucleotides, the CDR3 is TGTGCCAGCAGTAGCAGTCGGATAAACTATGGCTACACCTTC. The V gene is TRBV6-6, the J gene TRBJ1-2; D unresolved. Looked up from germline, CDR1 is MNHNY and CDR2 is SVGAGI (reference sequence). Trimming left V 5 bases short and J 2 bases short, with 12 bases between. The CDR3 covers 14 residues.